This T cell receptor beta chain stems from a study of blood T cell repertoires in COVID-19. As for the study in general: The United States, Italy and Spain provided the acute and convalescent COVID-19 samples. In each case, the material was cDNA or gDNA derived from T cells, B-cell-depleted T cells, or PBMCs.

As processed by the authors: Reference gene primers were amplified, and this amplification served to estimate nucleated cell counts. Sequenced by immunoSEQ multiplex PCR; TCRdb stores in-frame clones only, minus some. The V and J calls and the clone size are those of that table, but D and trimming were determined from the DNA. The table shows over 150,000 clones, with roughly nine tenths occurring only once. The CDR3 sequence is 15 residues long. Germline lookup yields CDR1 SGHAT and CDR2 FQDESV (reference sequence). V dropped 2 bases and J dropped 5; count of bases not matched to a gene: 3. The sample comprised peripheral blood. The chain uses TRBV11-1 and TRBJ1-6; TRBD1 aligns across 7 bases. This TCR came from a man aged 50-60 years with acute or convalescent COVID-19. CDR3 region: CASSLSQGNNSPLHF. In nucleotides, the CDR3 is TGTGCCAGCAGCTTATCACAGGGGAATAATTCACCCCTCCACTTT.